This T cell receptor (beta chain) was captured by sequencing in a study of OX40 agonist ivuxolimab in advanced cancers. General notes on the study: Ivuxolimab was a fully human IgG2 agonistic monoclonal antibody targeting the costimulatory receptor OX40 (CD134). Peripheral TCRbeta sequencing aimed to test whether ivuxolimab altered TCR sequence diversity and caused clonal T-cell expansion. The paper reports the monotherapy dose-escalation portion (N = 52 patients) of the phase I ivuxolimab trial. Intravenous ivuxolimab was administered to patients every 2 weeks at six dose levels: 0.01, 0.1, 0.3, 1.5, 3 and 10 mg/kg. Partial responses occurred in three dose-escalation patients, of whom one had hepatocellular carcinoma and two had cutaneous melanoma. In the dose-escalation cohort, around 80% of patients were male, and the mean age was roughly 60 years with a range of roughly 20 to 85. Prior anti-PD-1, anti-PD-L1 or anti-CTLA-4 therapy was permitted, and about two fifths of dose-escalation patients had received checkpoint inhibitors. Among the approximately 50 dose-escalation patients, around 20 had hepatocellular carcinoma, approximately 15 melanoma, 9 renal cell carcinoma and 9 head and neck cancer. Overall study results and their limits: Low levels of normalized T-cell clonal expansion were also seen in some patients who did not respond. Which antigens the clonally expanded peripheral T cells were specific for was not determined. On average, CD8+ T cells showed more expanded clones than CD4+ T cells after ivuxolimab. At doses from 0.1 to 3.0 mg/kg, clonal expansion was seen in both CD4+ and CD8+ blood T cells between baseline and week 6. Partial responders in the 0.1-3.0 mg/kg groups had among the lowest normalized peripheral clonal expansion, especially among CD8+ T cells.

V is clipped by 6 bases and J by 5 bases, and the sequence between their germline boundaries is 12 bases long. From a lookup of the germline V gene, CDR1 and CDR2 are SNHLY and FYNNEI. The CDR3 sequence holds 13 residues, the cysteine and phenylalanine included. Kept here is only the CDR3 DNA, which spans 39 bases and is read in frame from base 1. Patients with a history of autoimmune disease or receiving systemic immunosuppression were excluded from the trial. Peripheral blood for TCR sequencing was collected from all dose cohorts at baseline, on cycle 4 day 1, and on cycle 7 day 1. The samples were drawn from a first-in-human, open-label, multicenter phase I dose-escalation trial of ivuxolimab. Adults with locally advanced or metastatic head and neck squamous cell, hepatocellular, melanoma or renal cell carcinoma were enrolled in the trial. Before TCR sequencing, CD4+ T cells and CD8+ T cells from peripheral blood were sorted into separate populations.

To sequence the TCRbeta CDR3 region, genomic DNA was isolated from the sorted cells. The immunoSEQ Assay was used for sequencing of TCRbeta CDR3 regions. The table comes from immuneACCESS by way of TCRdb, which keeps in-frame sequences with V and J called. Part of the clones is missing from these tables; in studies checked, under half for an unresolved V gene and the rest for unknown reasons. Within this sample are more than 75,000 clones, with approximately 90% of them counted one time only. The leading ten clones occupy around 0.82% of the sample. About this clone itself: The antigen this receptor binds is unknown. No base-level quality is on record; no much larger clone is a single base apart.

The sample was CD4+ or CD8+ T cells sorted from blood, taken in a trial of the OX40 agonist ivuxolimab. This receptor was obtained from an adult with an advanced solid tumor such as melanoma, head and neck, liver or kidney cancer. In this chain, TRBV2 is recombined with TRBJ2-3; TRBD2 is possibly the D segment (5 matching bases). The sequenced DNA: TGTGCCAGCAGCCCACGGACTCGAGATACGCAGTATTTT. Its amino acids are CASSPRTRDTQYF.